Sequencing of this T cell receptor (beta chain) was carried out in a study of OX40 agonist ivuxolimab in advanced cancers. Study background: The study enrolled dose-escalation patients with hepatocellular carcinoma, melanoma, renal cell or head and neck cancer.

Germline CDR1 and CDR2: LNHDA and SQIVND (reference sequence). The V and J ends lost 9 bases and 3 bases, in that order; junction bases with no gene match: 11. This CDR3 spans 14 amino acids. The study sampled blood at baseline, cycle 4 day 1, and cycle 7 day 1. Some clones are missing from TCRdb's copy, which holds only in-frame ones; the method was immunoSEQ multiplex PCR. The table includes about 70,000 clones, roughly 81% detected once. This clone has only a few counts. The sequence came from an adult with an advanced solid tumor such as melanoma, head and neck, liver or kidney cancer. Sample: CD4+ or CD8+ T cells sorted from blood, taken in a trial of the OX40 agonist ivuxolimab. The genes are TRBV19 and TRBJ2-7, with 7 bases matching TRBD1. The CDR3 spells CASAEEGQDYEQYF. For the CDR3, the DNA is TGTGCCAGCGCAGAGGAAGGACAGGACTACGAGCAGTACTTC.